This T cell receptor beta chain was sequenced in a study of T-cell memory formation after mild COVID-19. Trimming left V 1 base short and J 9 bases short, with 10 bases between. The length of the CDR3 is 12 residues. CDR1 is SEHNR and CDR2 is FQNEAQ in the germline V gene (reference sequence). In this sample, this clonotype turned up many times. MiXCR, applied by TCRdb to the 5' RACE reads, yields one record per CDR3 protein. This table holds 300,000 to 350,000 distinct CDR3 sequences, roughly an eighth found once. This receptor was identified in a man younger than 35 who had mild COVID-19 (a few samples of this study predate the infection). Cell type and time point are not known. Sequenced: PBMCs or a T cell subset sorted from them (not recorded which). The genes are TRBV7-9 and TRBJ2-7; tentatively, D is TRBD1 (6 bases). In DNA, the CDR3 is TGTGCCAGCAGCTTAGAACAGGGAAGGCAGTACTTC. Its protein is CASSLEQGRQYF.